The clone carrying this TCR beta chain was found a few times. Its cognate antigen is unknown. Stated time point: persistent/refractory GD, antithyroid drugs over 5 years with positive TRAb. There was RNA extracted from PBMCs, and the TCR library was made from it. A blood draw put around 9.3 milliliters of peripheral blood into EDTA tubes. Per the germline V gene, CDR1 is DFQATT and CDR2 is SNEGSKA (reference sequence). Trimming took off 6 bases at V and 0 bases at J, with 6 bases between the two ends. The CDR3 contains 12 residues. The sample comes from a study of regulatory T cells in long-lasting Graves disease. About the study: Persistence in Graves' disease denoted antithyroid drug use beyond 5 years alongside positive TSH receptor antibodies.

Overall study findings and caveats: Favoring TRBV28, TRBJ1-2 and TRBJ2-5 was a feature seen in persistent disease.

Sequencing libraries for TCR beta were prepared with iRepertoire HTBI primers and Arm-PCR of CDR3 regions. MiXCR, run by TCRdb on the multiplex PCR reads, gives a single entry per CDR3 protein. The sample shows 360,000 or so distinct CDR3 sequences, 20% to 25% of them seen only once. The rearrangement uses TRBV20-1 and TRBJ1-3; D is unclear. This receptor was identified in a woman in her thirties or forties with Graves disease. Sequencing used peripheral blood mononuclear cells (PBMCs), obtained when the disease was refractory, from a patient treated with antithyroid drugs. In nucleotides, the CDR3 is TGCAGTGCCCCGGGCTCTGGAAACACCATATATTTT. Translated: CSAPGSGNTIYF.